These 5 T cell receptor beta chains came from one sample sequenced in a study of cytomegalovirus exposure and HLA in healthy donors. Primers included in the PCR were 60 Vbeta and 13 Jbeta primers. The method was immunoSEQ multiplex PCR; TCRdb's version includes in-frame clones alone and lacks a portion of them. The data show about 210,000 clones, with 75% to 90% seen just once and around 0.31% held by the top ten. Sequenced: PBMCs. The source is a woman between 25 and 40 years old in good health and CMV-seronegative.

This chain connects TRBV2 to TRBJ2-1; 11 nucleotides align to TRBD2. The V gene end was trimmed by 3 bases and the J gene end by 8 bases; junction bases not matched to a gene: 6. This CDR3 is built from 15 residues. The germline V gene has CDR1 SNHLY and CDR2 FYNNEI. The CDR3 region is CASSDGVAGGYEQFF. CDR3 sequence (DNA): TGTGCCAGCAGTGACGGGGTAGCGGGAGGGTATGAGCAGTTCTTC.

V usage is TRBV6-1 and J usage is TRBJ2-1, with 7 bases aligning to TRBD2. The CDR3 covers 14 residues. Germline values: CDR1 MNHNS, CDR2 SASEGT. The V gene end was trimmed by 6 bases and the J gene end by 2 bases; junction bases not matched to a gene: 4. The chain's CDR3 is CASRTSVTYNEQFF. CDR3 DNA: TGTGCCAGCAGAACTAGCGTTACCTACAATGAGCAGTTCTTC.

This chain joins TRBV2 and TRBJ2-3; TRBD2 aligns across 7 bases. CDR1 and CDR2 (germline): SNHLY, FYNNEI. The CDR3 consists of 13 residues. V lost 5 bases to trimming and J lost 5 bases; unmatched junction nucleotides: 4. DNA of the CDR3: TGTGCCAGCAGTAGCGGGATAGGAGATACGCAGTATTTT. It specifies CASSSGIGDTQYF.

J is TRBJ1-5 and V is TRBV18; TRBD1 matches at 8 bases. Per the germline V gene, CDR1 is KGHSH and CDR2 is LQKENI. The CDR3 has 14 amino acids. V lost 5 bases to trimming and J lost 6 bases; unmatched junction nucleotides: 6. This chain's CDR3 is CASSTQGGIQPQHF. Here the CDR3 DNA reads TGTGCCAGCTCAACACAGGGGGGGATTCAGCCCCAGCATTTT. The full variable domain, completed using reference TRBV18 and TRBJ1-5, is NAGVMQNPRHLVRRRGQEARLRCSPMKGHSHVYWYRQLPEEGLKFMVYLQKENIIDESGMPKERFSAEFPKEGPSILRIQQVVRGDSAAYFCASSTQGGIQPQHFGDGTRLSIL.

The gene calls are TRBV6-1 and TRBJ2-3; the D gene is possibly TRBD2 (6 bases). V was trimmed by 3 bases and J by 6 bases, leaving 16 bases between them. CDR3 size: 15 residues. The V gene's germline CDR1 is MNHNS and CDR2 SASEGT. CDR3 nucleotide sequence: TGTGCCAGCAGTGATAGAGGGAGGAACCCTGATACGCAGTATTTT. It codes for CASSDRGRNPDTQYF.